The 17 T cell receptor beta chains below come from one sample, sequenced in a study of T cells expressing NK-cell markers. TCRdb re-called the 5' RACE reads and gives one entry per CDR3 protein, without DNA. Its table lists some 410,000 distinct CDR3 sequences. Sequenced input: blood T cells: a sorted CD56 or NKG2C T cell subset, CD4+ or CD8+ T cells, or bulk PBMC T cells (not recorded which). These receptors came from a woman between 18 and 69 years old in good health.

The chain joins TRBV20-1 to TRBJ2-3; TCRdb proposes TRBD1, but this gene call is untestable without DNA. This CDR3 is built from 15 residues. In germline, CDR1 is DFQATT, CDR2 SNEGSKA (reference sequence). The CDR3: CSANPGTGGFDTQYF.

This chain joins TRBV4-3 and TRBJ2-1. Germline V gene sequence: CDR1 LGHNA, CDR2 YSLEER. CDR3 length: 15 amino acids. CDR3: CASSQEVILGNEQFF.

The V and J genes are TRBV5-5 and TRBJ2-3; the TRBD1 assignment by TCRdb is unverifiable without DNA. The V gene's germline CDR1 is SGHKS and CDR2 YYEKEE (reference sequence). This CDR3 has 17 residues. CDR3 protein: CASSLSSGGGSTDTQYF.

The chain uses TRBV15 and TRBJ2-1; TCRdb calls TRBD2, which cannot be checked without DNA. The CDR3 sequence is 14 residues long. Germline V lookup: CDR1 LNHNV, CDR2 YYDKDF (reference sequence). CDR3 sequence reads: CATSQIQRDNEQFF.

This chain connects TRBV29-1 to TRBJ2-4. The germline V gene has CDR1 SQVTM and CDR2 ANQGSEA. The CDR3 extends over 13 amino acids. The CDR3 reads CSVEEGAKNIQYF.

This chain joins TRBV7-2 and TRBJ1-1. CDR1 is SGHTA and CDR2 is FQGNSA in the germline V gene. The CDR3 has 13 residues. CDR3 amino acids: CASSFGQLTEAFF.

The chain carries TRBV7-9 and TRBJ2-5. CDR1 is SEHNR, CDR2 FQNEAQ, per germline (reference sequence). The CDR3 loop spans 13 amino acids. CDR3 in amino acids: CASSSGPTETQYF.

V gene TRBV4-3 combines with J gene TRBJ1-2; TCRdb proposes TRBD1, but this gene call is untestable without DNA. The CDR3 has 14 amino acids. Germline V gene lookup returns CDR1 LGHNA and CDR2 YSLEER. The CDR3 loop is CASSQRQDNYGYTF.

V and J are TRBV30 and TRBJ1-4; TCRdb proposes TRBD1, but this gene call is untestable without DNA. This CDR3 has 13 amino acids. Germline V gene data show CDR1 as GTSNPN and CDR2 as SVGIG (reference sequence). The CDR3 spells CAWNRQENEKLFF.

The chain has TRBV12-3 or TRBV12-4 and TRBJ2-1; TCRdb's D gene call, TRBD2, goes unchecked for lack of DNA. The CDR3 has 16 amino acids. Here the CDR3 reads CASRWGLAGANNEQFF.

The J gene is TRBJ2-4, the V gene TRBV12-3 or TRBV12-4; TCRdb's D call of TRBD2 is untestable without DNA. The CDR3 runs 18 residues. CDR3 region: CASSARLAGDLAKNIQYF.

Here the CDR3 reads CASSFVRGMADTQYF. The genes are TRBV27 and TRBJ2-3; TCRdb selects TRBD1, and the lack of DNA leaves this call unchecked. In germline, CDR1 is MNHEY, CDR2 SMNVEV (reference sequence). The CDR3 has 15 amino acids.

This chain uses TRBV9 with TRBJ2-5; without DNA, the TCRdb call of TRBD2 cannot be checked. Germline CDR1 and CDR2: SGDLS and YYNGEE. This CDR3 region has 16 residues. The CDR3 sequence: CASSVAASPYQETQYF. Full variable domain (missing parts from reference TRBV9 and TRBJ2-5): DSGVTQTPKHLITATGQRVTLRCSPRSGDLSVYWYQQSLDQGLQFLIQYYNGEERAKGNILERFSAQQFPDLHSELNLSSLELGDSALYFCASSVAASPYQETQYFGPGTRLLVL.

V and J are TRBV28 and TRBJ2-4; TCRdb selects TRBD2, and the lack of DNA leaves this call unchecked. Germline CDR1 is MDHEN and CDR2 is SYDVKM. This CDR3 has 15 amino acids. CDR3 in amino acids: CASAPLSGMRDIQYF.

The V and J genes are TRBV5-1 and TRBJ2-5. The CDR3 is made up of 13 amino acids. Germline V lookup: CDR1 SGHRS, CDR2 YFSETQ. The CDR3 spells CASSPGTLETQYF.

The chain combines TRBV5-1 with TRBJ1-2; with no DNA, the TCRdb D assignment of TRBD1 cannot be verified. Germline V gene sequence: CDR1 SGHRS, CDR2 YFSETQ. This CDR3 is 15 amino acids long. CDR3 region: CASSWTGGPNYGYTF.

The V call is TRBV20-1, the J call TRBJ2-1; TCRdb calls TRBD1, which cannot be checked without DNA. Germline V gene data show CDR1 as DFQATT and CDR2 as SNEGSKA (reference sequence). The CDR3 sequence is 12 residues long. The CDR3 is CSADRDPNEQFF.